Listed below are T cell receptor beta chains from one sample, sequenced in a study of blood T cell repertoires in COVID-19. Profiling relied on immunoSEQ multiplex PCR, and the TCRdb table lists in-frame clones only, not all of them. The table includes some 150,000 clones, 81% detected once. Sequences were obtained from peripheral blood. The source of these receptors is a human donor with acute or convalescent COVID-19. The donor label of this sample is uncertain. CDR3s include the opening cysteine and the closing phenylalanine or tryptophan. A D gene is named only where the DNA matches it firmly. A clone size is listed for some rows: how often the clone was seen (once, few, many), or a class if it is expanded.

CASSSPGQANEKLFF	TGTGCCAGCAGCTCCCCGGGACAGGCTAATGAAAAACTGTTTTTT	TRBJ1-4	TRBV21-1	-	-
CASREGVSYGYTF	TGTGCCAGCAGGGAAGGAGTCTCCTATGGCTACACCTTC	TRBJ1-2	TRBV6-4	-	-
CASSLGGGWQPQHF	TGTGCCAGCAGCTTAGGAGGGGGCTGGCAGCCCCAGCATTTT	TRBJ1-5	TRBV7-4	-	TRBD1
CASSYGRGPGQETQYF	TGTGCCAGCAGTTACGGAAGGGGGCCTGGGCAAGAGACCCAGTACTTC	TRBJ2-5	TRBV6-5	-	TRBD1
CASSQGTTAGKGPQHF	TGCGCCAGCAGCCAAGGAACGACGGCGGGTAAAGGGCCCCAGCATTTT	TRBJ1-5	TRBV4-1	-	-
CASSAHRDHTEAFF	TGCGCCAGCAGTGCACACAGGGATCACACTGAAGCTTTCTTT	TRBJ1-1	TRBV10-1	once	-
CASSREGVYTDTQYF	TGTGCCAGCAGTCGCGAGGGAGTCTACACAGATACGCAGTATTTT	TRBJ2-3	TRBV6-5	few	-
CASSKSQGQPSHF	TGTGCCAGTAGTAAATCCCAGGGACAACCGTCCCATTTT	TRBJ1-5	TRBV19	-	-
CASSSGTGSYNEQFF	TGCGCCAGCAGCTCCGGGACAGGGTCCTACAATGAGCAGTTCTTC	TRBJ2-1	TRBV4-1	-	TRBD1
CASSPQPGGSTDTQYF	TGTGCCAGCAGCCCCCAACCGGGGGGAAGCACAGATACGCAGTATTTT	TRBJ2-3	TRBV7-6	-	TRBD2
CASRAREGVYNEQFF	TGTGCCAGCAGGGCTCGGGAGGGGGTTTACAATGAGCAGTTCTTC	TRBJ2-1	TRBV6-5	-	TRBD2
CASSPGGGGQETQYF	TGTGCCAGCTCACCGGGAGGAGGAGGGCAAGAGACCCAGTACTTC	TRBJ2-5	TRBV18	few	-
CASSTGQGFGYTF	TGTGCCAGCAGTACGGGACAGGGGTTTGGCTACACCTTC	TRBJ1-2	TRBV6-5	few	TRBD1
CASSLSPRSGAHNSPLHF	TGTGCCAGCAGTTTATCCCCCAGGTCAGGGGCGCATAATTCACCCCTCCACTTT	TRBJ1-6	TRBV27	-	-
CATARGQRRQEYF	TGTGCTACGGCTAGGGGACAAAGGAGGCAGGAGTACTTC	TRBJ2-7	TRBV25-1	-	-
CASSPPGGQPQHF	TGTGCCAGCAGCCCCCCCGGTGGTCAGCCCCAGCATTTT	TRBJ1-5	TRBV6-5	-	-
CASSLRGPGQVTNQPQHF	TGTGCCAGCAGTTTAAGGGGACCGGGACAAGTAACCAATCAGCCCCAGCATTTT	TRBJ1-5	TRBV27	-	-
CASSLDRAGGKNEQFF	TGTGCCAGCAGCTTAGATAGGGCAGGGGGTAAAAATGAGCAGTTCTTC	TRBJ2-1	TRBV11-3	-	TRBD1
CASSPLEAGNTIYF	TGTGCCAGCAGTCCCCTAGAGGCTGGAAACACCATATATTTT	TRBJ1-3	TRBV6-6	-	-
CATSDGTVPGNTIYF	TGTGCCACCAGTGATGGGACAGTCCCTGGAAACACCATATATTTT	TRBJ1-3	TRBV24-1	-	TRBD1
CASSLDRVDGNTIYF	TGTGCCAGCAGCTTAGACAGGGTGGATGGAAACACCATATATTTT	TRBJ1-3	TRBV7-2	-	-
CASRYGTGEDGYTF	TGTGCCAGCAGATATGGGACAGGGGAAGATGGCTACACCTTC	TRBJ1-2	TRBV5-6	-	TRBD1